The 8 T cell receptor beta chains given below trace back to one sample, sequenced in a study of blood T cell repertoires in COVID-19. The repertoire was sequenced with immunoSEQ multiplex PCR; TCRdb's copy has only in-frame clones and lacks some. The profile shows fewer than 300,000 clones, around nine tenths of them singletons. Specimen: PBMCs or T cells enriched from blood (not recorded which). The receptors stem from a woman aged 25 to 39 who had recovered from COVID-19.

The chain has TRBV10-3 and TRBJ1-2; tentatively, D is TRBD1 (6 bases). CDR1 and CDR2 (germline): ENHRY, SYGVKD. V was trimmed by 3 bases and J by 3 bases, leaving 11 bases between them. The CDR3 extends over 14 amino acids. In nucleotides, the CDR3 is TGTGCCATCAGTGAAAGACAGGCTCACTATGGCTACACCTTC. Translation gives CAISERQAHYGYTF.

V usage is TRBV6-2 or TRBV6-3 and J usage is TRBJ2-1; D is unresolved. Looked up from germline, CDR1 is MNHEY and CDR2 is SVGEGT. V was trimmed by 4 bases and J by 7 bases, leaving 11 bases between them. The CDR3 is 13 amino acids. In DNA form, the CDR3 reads TGTGCCAGCAGTTCTAGTACCGGGAATGAGCAGTTCTTC. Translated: CASSSSTGNEQFF.

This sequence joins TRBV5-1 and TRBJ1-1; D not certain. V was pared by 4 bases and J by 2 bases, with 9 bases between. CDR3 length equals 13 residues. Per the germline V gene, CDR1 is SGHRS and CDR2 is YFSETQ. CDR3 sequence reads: CASSPEVNTEAFF. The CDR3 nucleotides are TGCGCCAGCAGCCCTGAGGTTAACACTGAAGCTTTCTTT. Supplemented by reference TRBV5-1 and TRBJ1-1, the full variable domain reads KAGVTQTPRYLIKTRGQQVTLSCSPISGHRSVSWYQQTPGQGLQFLFEYFSETQRNKGNFPGRFSGRQFSNSRSEMNVSTLELGDSALYLCASSPEVNTEAFFGQGTRLTVV.

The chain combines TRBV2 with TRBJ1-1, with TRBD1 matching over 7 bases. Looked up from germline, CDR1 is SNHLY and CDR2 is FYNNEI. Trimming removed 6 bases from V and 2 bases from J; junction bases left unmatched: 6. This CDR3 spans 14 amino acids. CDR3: CASRVQGLNTEAFF. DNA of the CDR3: TGTGCCAGCAGAGTACAGGGGTTAAACACTGAAGCTTTCTTT.

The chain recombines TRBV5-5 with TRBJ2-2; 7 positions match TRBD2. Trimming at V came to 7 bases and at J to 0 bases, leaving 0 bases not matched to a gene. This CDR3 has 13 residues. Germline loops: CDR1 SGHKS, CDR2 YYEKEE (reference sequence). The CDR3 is CASGRANTGELFF. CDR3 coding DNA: TGTGCCAGCGGGAGGGCGAACACCGGGGAGCTGTTTTTT.

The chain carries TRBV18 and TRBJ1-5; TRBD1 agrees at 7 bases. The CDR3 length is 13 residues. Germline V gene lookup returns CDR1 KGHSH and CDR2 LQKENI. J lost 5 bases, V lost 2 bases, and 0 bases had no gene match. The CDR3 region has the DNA TGTGCCAGCTCACCAGGACAGGATCAGCCCCAGCATTTT. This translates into CASSPGQDQPQHF. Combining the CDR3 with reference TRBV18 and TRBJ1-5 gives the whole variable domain NAGVMQNPRHLVRRRGQEARLRCSPMKGHSHVYWYRQLPEEGLKFMVYLQKENIIDESGMPKERFSAEFPKEGPSILRIQQVVRGDSAAYFCASSPGQDQPQHFGDGTRLSIL.

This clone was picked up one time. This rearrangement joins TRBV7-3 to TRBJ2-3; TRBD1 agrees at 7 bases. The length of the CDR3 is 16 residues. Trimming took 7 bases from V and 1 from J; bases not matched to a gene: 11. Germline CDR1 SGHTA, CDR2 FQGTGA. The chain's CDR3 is CASTPGTVDGTDTQYF. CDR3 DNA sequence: TGTGCCAGCACCCCCGGGACAGTCGACGGCACAGATACGCAGTATTTT.

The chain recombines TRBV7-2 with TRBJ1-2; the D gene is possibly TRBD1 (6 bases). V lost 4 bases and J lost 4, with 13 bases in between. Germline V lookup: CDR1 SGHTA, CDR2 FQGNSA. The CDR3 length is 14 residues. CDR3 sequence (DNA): TGTGCCAGCAGCTCAAATCAGGGGTTCTATGGCTACACCTTC. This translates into CASSSNQGFYGYTF.